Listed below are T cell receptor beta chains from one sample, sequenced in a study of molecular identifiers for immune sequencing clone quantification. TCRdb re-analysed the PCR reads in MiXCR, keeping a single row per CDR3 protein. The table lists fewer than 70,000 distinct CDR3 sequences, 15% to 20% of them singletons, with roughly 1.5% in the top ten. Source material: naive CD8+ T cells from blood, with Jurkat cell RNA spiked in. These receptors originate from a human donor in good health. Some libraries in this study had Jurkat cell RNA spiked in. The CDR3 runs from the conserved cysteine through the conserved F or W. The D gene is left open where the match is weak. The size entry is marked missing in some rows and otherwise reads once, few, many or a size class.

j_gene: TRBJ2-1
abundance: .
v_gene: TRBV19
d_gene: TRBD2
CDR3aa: CASSIGISGGTEQFF
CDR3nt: TGTGCCAGTAGTATAGGAATTAGCGGGGGAACTGAGCAGTTCTTC

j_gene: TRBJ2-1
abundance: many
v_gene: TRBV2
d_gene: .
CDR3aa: CASGGSPSEQFF
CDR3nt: TGTGCCAGCGGGGGGTCCCCTAGTGAGCAGTTCTTC

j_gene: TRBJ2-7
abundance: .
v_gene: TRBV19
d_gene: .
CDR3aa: CASSNQRADYEQCF
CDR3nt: TGTGCCAGTAGTAATCAGCGGGCTGATTACGAGCAGTGCTTC

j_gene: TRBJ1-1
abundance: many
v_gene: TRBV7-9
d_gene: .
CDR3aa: CASSLLQRNTEAFF
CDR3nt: TGTGCCAGCAGCTTACTACAGAGAAACACTGAAGCTTTCTTT

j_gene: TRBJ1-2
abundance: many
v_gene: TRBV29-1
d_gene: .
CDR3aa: CSVVKPSGYGYTF
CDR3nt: TGCAGCGTTGTGAAGCCATCTGGCTATGGCTACACCTTC

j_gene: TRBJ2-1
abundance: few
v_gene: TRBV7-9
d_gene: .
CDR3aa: CASTSPRDLGFEQFF
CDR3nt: TGTGCCAGCACCTCCCCTCGGGACTTGGGCTTTGAGCAGTTCTTC

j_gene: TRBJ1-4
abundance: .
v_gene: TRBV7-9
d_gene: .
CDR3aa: CASSPWGSQEKLLF
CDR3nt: TGTGCCAGCAGCCCTTGGGGGTCACAAGAAAAACTGCTTTTT

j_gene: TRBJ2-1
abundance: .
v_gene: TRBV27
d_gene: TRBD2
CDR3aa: CASRLGGNEQFF
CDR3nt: TGTGCCAGCCGTTTGGGAGGGAATGAGCAGTTCTTC

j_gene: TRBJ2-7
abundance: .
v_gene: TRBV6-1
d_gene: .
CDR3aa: CASEAWGSYEQYF
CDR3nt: TGTGCCAGCGAGGCTTGGGGATCGTACGAGCAGTACTTC

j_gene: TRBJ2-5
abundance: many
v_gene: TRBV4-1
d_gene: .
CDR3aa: CASSQEGVGQTQYF
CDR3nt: TGCGCCAGCAGCCAAGAAGGAGTAGGGCAGACCCAGTACTTC

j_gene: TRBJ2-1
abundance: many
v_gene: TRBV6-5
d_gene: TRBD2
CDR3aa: CATVSGMGNEQFF
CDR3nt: TGTGCCACAGTTAGCGGGATGGGCAATGAGCAGTTCTTC

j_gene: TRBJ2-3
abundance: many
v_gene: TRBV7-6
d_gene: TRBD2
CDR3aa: CASSPSSGSTDTQYF
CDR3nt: TGTGCCAGCAGCCCCAGTAGCGGGAGCACAGATACGCAGTATTTT

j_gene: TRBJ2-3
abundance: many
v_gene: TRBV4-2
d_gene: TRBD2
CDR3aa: CASSPKRGGRESDTQYF
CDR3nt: TGTGCCAGCAGCCCGAAACGCGGCGGGAGGGAGTCAGATACGCAGTATTTT

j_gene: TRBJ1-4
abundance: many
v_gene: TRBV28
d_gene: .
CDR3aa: CASSYSYGLSEKLFF
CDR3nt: TGTGCCAGCAGTTACAGCTATGGGTTGTCGGAAAAACTGTTTTTT

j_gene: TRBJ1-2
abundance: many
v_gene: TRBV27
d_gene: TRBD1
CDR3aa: CASSLGAGGNYGYTF
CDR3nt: TGTGCCAGCAGTTTGGGGGCAGGGGGAAACTATGGCTACACCTTC

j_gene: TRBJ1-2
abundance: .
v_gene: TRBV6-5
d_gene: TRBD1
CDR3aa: CASSLRDRVDGYTF
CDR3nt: TGTGCCAGCAGCCTCCGGGACAGGGTAGACGGCTACACCTTC

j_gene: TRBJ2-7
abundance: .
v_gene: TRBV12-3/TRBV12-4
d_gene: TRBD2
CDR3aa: CASSSSGSWPYEQYF
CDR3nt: TGTGCCAGCAGCTCTAGCGGGAGTTGGCCCTACGAGCAGTACTTC

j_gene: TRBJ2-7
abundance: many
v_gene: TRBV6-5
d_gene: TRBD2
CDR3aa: CASSYSGEGEQYF
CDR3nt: TGTGCCAGCAGTTACTCAGGGGAGGGCGAGCAGTACTTC

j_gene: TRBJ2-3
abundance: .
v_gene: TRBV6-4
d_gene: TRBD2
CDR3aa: CASSYAGAPGDTQYF
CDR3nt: TGTGCCAGCAGTTATGCGGGAGCCCCGGGAGATACGCAGTATTTT

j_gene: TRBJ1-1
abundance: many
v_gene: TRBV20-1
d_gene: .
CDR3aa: CSATWAGAVEAFF
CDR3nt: TGCAGTGCCACCTGGGCTGGGGCGGTTGAAGCTTTCTTT

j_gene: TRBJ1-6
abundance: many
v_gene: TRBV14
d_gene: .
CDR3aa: CARLGIHNSPLHF
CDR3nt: TGTGCCAGACTCGGGATCCATAATTCACCCCTCCACTTT

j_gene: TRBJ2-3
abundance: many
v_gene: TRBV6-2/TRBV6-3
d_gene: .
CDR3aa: CASSTESYFTDTQYF
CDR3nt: TGTGCCAGCAGTACCGAATCCTACTTCACAGATACGCAGTATTTT

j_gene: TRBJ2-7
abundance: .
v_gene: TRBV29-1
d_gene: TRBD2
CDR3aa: CSVVGGKEQYF
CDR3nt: TGCAGCGTTGTGGGAGGGAAAGAGCAGTACTTC

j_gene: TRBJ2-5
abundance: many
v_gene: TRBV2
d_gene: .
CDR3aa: CASSESLQDGQETQYF
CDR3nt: TGTGCCAGCAGTGAATCACTCCAGGACGGACAAGAGACCCAGTACTTC

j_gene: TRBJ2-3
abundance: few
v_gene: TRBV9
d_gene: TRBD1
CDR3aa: CASSVEYRGGTDTQYF
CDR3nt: TGTGCCAGCAGCGTAGAGTACAGGGGTGGCACAGATACGCAGTATTTT

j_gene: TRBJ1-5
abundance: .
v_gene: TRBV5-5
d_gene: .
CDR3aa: CASSLDLFSASNQPQHF
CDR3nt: TGTGCCAGCAGCTTGGACCTCTTCTCGGCAAGCAATCAGCCCCAGCATTTT

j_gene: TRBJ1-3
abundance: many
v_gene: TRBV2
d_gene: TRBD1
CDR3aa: CASSEFRAGGEPGPGNTIYF
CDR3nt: TGTGCCAGCAGTGAATTCCGGGCAGGGGGCGAACCAGGACCTGGAAACACCATATATTTT

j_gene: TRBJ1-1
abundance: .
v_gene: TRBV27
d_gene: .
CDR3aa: CASGKGPYSGNTEAFF
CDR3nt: TGTGCCAGCGGTAAAGGGCCCTATTCCGGAAACACTGAAGCTTTCTTT

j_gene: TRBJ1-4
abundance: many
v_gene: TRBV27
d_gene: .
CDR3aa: CASSVGGIATNEKLFF
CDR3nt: TGTGCCAGCAGTGTAGGGGGGATTGCAACTAATGAAAAACTGTTTTTT

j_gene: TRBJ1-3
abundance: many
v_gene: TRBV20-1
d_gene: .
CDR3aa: CSARDRTGEAGNTIYF
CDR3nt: TGCAGTGCTAGAGATCGAACGGGGGAAGCTGGAAACACCATATATTTT

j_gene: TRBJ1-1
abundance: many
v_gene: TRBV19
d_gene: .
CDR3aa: CASIIRTEAFF
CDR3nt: TGTGCCAGTATTATCCGGACTGAAGCTTTCTTT

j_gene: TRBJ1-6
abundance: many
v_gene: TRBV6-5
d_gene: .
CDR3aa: CASRALIGSPLHF
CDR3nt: TGTGCCAGCAGAGCACTTATAGGTTCACCCCTCCACTTT

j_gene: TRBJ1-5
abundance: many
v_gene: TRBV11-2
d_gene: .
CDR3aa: CASSLDPTNQPQHF
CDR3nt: TGTGCCAGCAGCTTAGATCCGACGAATCAGCCCCAGCATTTT

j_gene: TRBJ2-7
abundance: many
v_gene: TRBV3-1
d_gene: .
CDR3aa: CASSQSPDSDYEQYF
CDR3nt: TGTGCCAGCAGCCAATCACCGGACTCAGACTACGAGCAGTACTTC

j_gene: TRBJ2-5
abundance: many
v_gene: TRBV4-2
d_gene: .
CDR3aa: CASSQDPSVRFQETQYF
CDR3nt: TGTGCCAGCAGCCAAGATCCATCGGTACGTTTCCAAGAGACCCAGTACTTC

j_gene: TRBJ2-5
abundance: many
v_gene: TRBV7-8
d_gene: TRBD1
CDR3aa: CASSHPRGHETQYF
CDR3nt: TGTGCCAGCAGCCATCCCAGGGGGCACGAGACCCAGTACTTC

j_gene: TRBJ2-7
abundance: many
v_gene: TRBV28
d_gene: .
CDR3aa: CASSSYAHRQSTYEQYF
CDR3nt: TGTGCCAGCAGTTCCTATGCACATCGACAGTCGACCTACGAGCAGTACTTC

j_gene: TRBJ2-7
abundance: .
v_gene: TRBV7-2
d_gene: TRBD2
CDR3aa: CASSVAGQQYF
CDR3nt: TGTGCCAGCAGCGTAGCGGGACAGCAGTACTTC

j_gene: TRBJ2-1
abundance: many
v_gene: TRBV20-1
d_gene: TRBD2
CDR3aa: CSASGTSGLYNEQFF
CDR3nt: TGCAGTGCTAGCGGGACTAGCGGCCTATACAATGAGCAGTTCTTC

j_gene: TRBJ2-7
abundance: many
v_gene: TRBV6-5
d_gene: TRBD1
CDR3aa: CASSYSAGGYEQYF
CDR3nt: TGTGCCAGCAGTTACTCGGCAGGGGGCTACGAGCAGTACTTC

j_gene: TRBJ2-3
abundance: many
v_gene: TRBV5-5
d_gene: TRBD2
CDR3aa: CASSLNGLADTQYF
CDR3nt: TGTGCCAGCAGCTTGAATGGACTAGCAGATACGCAGTATTTT

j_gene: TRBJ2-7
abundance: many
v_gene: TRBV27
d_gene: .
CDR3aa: CASTLSGGSYEQYF
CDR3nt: TGTGCCAGCACCCTAAGCGGCGGTTCCTACGAGCAGTACTTC

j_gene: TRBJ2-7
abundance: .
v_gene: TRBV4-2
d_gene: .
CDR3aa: CASSQMLQGLGAGVVSPYEQYF
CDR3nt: TGTGCCAGCAGCCAAATGCTACAGGGTTTAGGGGCGGGAGTAGTCTCCCCCTACGAGCAGTACTTC

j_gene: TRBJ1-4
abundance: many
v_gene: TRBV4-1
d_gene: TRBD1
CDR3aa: CASSQVTGNEKLFF
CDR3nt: TGCGCCAGCAGCCAAGTGACAGGGAATGAAAAACTGTTTTTT

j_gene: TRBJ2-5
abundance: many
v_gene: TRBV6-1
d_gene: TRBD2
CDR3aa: CASSDGSGSFGETQYF
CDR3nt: TGTGCCAGCAGTGACGGTAGCGGGAGCTTTGGAGAGACCCAGTACTTC

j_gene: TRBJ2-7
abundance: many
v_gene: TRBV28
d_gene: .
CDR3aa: CASSALELKQGYGHEQYF
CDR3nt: TGTGCCAGCAGTGCCCTCGAACTAAAACAGGGATATGGGCACGAGCAGTACTTC

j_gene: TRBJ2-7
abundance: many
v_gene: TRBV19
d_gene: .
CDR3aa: CASSISWGVGYEQYF
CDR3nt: TGTGCCAGTAGTATTTCGTGGGGTGTCGGCTACGAGCAGTACTTC

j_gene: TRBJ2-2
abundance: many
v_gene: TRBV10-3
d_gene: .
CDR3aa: CASHLGGELFF
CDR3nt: TGTGCCAGCCACTTGGGCGGGGAGCTGTTTTTT

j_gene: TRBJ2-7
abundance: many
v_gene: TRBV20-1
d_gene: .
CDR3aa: CSARRPGKFYEQYF
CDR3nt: TGCAGTGCCAGGAGGCCAGGGAAATTCTACGAGCAGTACTTC